This T cell receptor (beta chain) comes out of a study of blood T cell repertoires in COVID-19. Study-level information: The United States, Italy and Spain provided the acute and convalescent COVID-19 samples. The cDNA or gDNA used as material had been derived from T cells, B-cell-depleted T cells, or PBMCs.

V shed 7 bases and J 5 bases; nucleotides not matched to a gene: 4. CDR1 is SGDLS and CDR2 is YYNGEE in the germline V gene. The CDR3 contains 12 residues. The data were produced by immunoSEQ multiplex PCR, yet TCRdb's version contains in-frame clones alone and is incomplete. The sample contains some 75,000 clones, 80% to 95% of which appear only once. This clonotype originated in a human donor in a cohort sampled during active COVID-19. Sequencing input: peripheral blood. The rearrangement joins TRBV9 to TRBJ1-1; the match to TRBD1 covers 8 bases. The CDR3 region is CASGRQGTEAFF. In DNA, the CDR3 is TGTGCCAGCGGGCGACAGGGGACTGAAGCTTTCTTT. The full variable domain, with the rest looked up from reference TRBV9 and TRBJ1-1, is DSGVTQTPKHLITATGQRVTLRCSPRSGDLSVYWYQQSLDQGLQFLIQYYNGEERAKGNILERFSAQQFPDLHSELNLSSLELGDSALYFCASGRQGTEAFFGQGTRLTVV.